Following are 26 T cell receptor beta chains from one sample sequenced in a study of T cell responses to AZD1222 COVID-19 vaccine. Sequenced by immunoSEQ multiplex PCR; TCRdb stores in-frame clones only, minus some. The table records 84,000 or so clones, 80% to 90% of them present only once. This sample comprised peripheral blood, obtained on day 0 of AZD1222 vaccination. These receptor sequences come from an adult in good health.

This clone was counted a few times. This rearrangement joins TRBV7-9 to TRBJ2-7; the D gene could be TRBD1 or TRBD2 (5 bases each). CDR1 and CDR2 from the germline V gene are SEHNR and FQNEAQ (reference sequence). There are 14 residues in the CDR3. The V end lost 5 bases, the J end lost 2 bases, and 13 bases lay between the germline ends. The CDR3 protein is CASSPRDRAYEQYF. The CDR3 bases are TGTGCCAGCAGCCCGAGGGACCGCGCCTACGAGCAGTACTTC.

This chain uses TRBV7-3 with TRBJ2-6, with 7 bases fitting TRBD1. The CDR3 contains 17 residues. From germline, CDR1 is SGHTA and CDR2 FQGTGA. Losses at the gene ends were 5 bases for V and 0 bases for J; bases not matched to a gene: 7. The CDR3, as DNA: TGTGCCAGCAGCGAGGGGGCCCGGCCCTCTGGGGCCAACGTCCTGACTTTC. Its protein is CASSEGARPSGANVLTF.

This chain uses TRBV19 with TRBJ2-2, with unresolved D. Germline V gene lookup returns CDR1 LNHDA and CDR2 SQIVND (reference sequence). The ends were cut back, 4 bases at V and 2 bases at J, with 14 bases in the middle. The CDR3 has 16 residues. CDR3 residues: CASSKAATENTGELFF. CDR3 sequence (DNA): TGTGCCAGTAGTAAGGCTGCGACTGAAAACACCGGGGAGCTGTTTTTT. Full variable domain (missing parts from reference TRBV19 and TRBJ2-2): DGGITQSPKYLFRKEGQNVTLSCEQNLNHDAMYWYRQDPGQGLRLIYYSQIVNDFQKGDIAEGYSVSREKKESFPLTVTSAQKNPTAFYLCASSKAATENTGELFFGEGSRLTVL.

This chain joins TRBV9 and TRBJ2-7; perhaps TRBD2 as D (6 bases). Germline V gene data show CDR1 as SGDLS and CDR2 as YYNGEE. The CDR3 length is 14 residues. The V and J ends lost 3 bases and 3 bases respectively, with 13 bases between them. The CDR3 DNA follows: TGTGCCAGCAGCGGCGGGGAAACCTTCTACGAGCAGTACTTC. Amino acid sequence: CASSGGETFYEQYF.

The chain has TRBV10-3 and TRBJ2-7, with D unclear. From germline, CDR1 is ENHRY and CDR2 SYGVKD. Trimming stripped 7 bases from V and 4 bases from J, with 20 bases between. This CDR3 has 15 amino acids. The CDR3, as DNA: TGTGCCATCACCTCCCGAGTAACCCCCGTATACGAGCAGTACTTC. As protein: CAITSRVTPVYEQYF.

The count of this clone is one. The V gene is TRBV24-1, the J gene TRBJ2-5; TRBD1 agrees at 9 bases. The V gene's germline CDR1 is KGHDR and CDR2 SFDVKD. Losses at the gene ends were 3 bases for V and 5 bases for J; bases not matched to a gene: 6. The CDR3 contains 15 residues. The CDR3 here is CATSDTGTGFETQYF. The CDR3, as DNA: TGTGCCACCAGTGATACCGGGACAGGGTTTGAGACCCAGTACTTC.

CDR3 sequence (DNA): TGCGCCAGCAGTCGCAAGACAGGGGGCACTGAAGCTTTCTTT. It is translated as CASSRKTGGTEAFF. The V call is TRBV10-2, the J call TRBJ1-1; 9 nucleotides line up with TRBD1. Germline CDR1 reads WSHSY; CDR2 reads SAAADI. The CDR3 has 14 amino acids. V shed 5 bases, J shed 4 bases, and the junction held 5 bases outside the gene matches.

This chain uses TRBV11-3 with TRBJ2-7, with D uncertain. The V gene's germline CDR1 is SGHNT and CDR2 YENEEA. The CDR3 extends over 12 amino acids. V lost 5 bases, J lost 3 bases, and 8 bases lay in between. This chain's CDR3 is CASSLNDYEQYF. The CDR3 DNA reads TGTGCCAGCAGCCTAAATGACTACGAGCAGTACTTC.

J is TRBJ2-1 and V is TRBV11-2, with 10 bases that match TRBD2. CDR1 SGHAT and CDR2 FQNNGV come from the germline V gene. V trimming: 2 bases; J trimming: 9 bases; junction bases outside the gene matches: 1. The CDR3 covers 13 residues. The DNA for the CDR3 is TGTGCCAGCAGCTTACTAGCGGGAGCTGAGCAGTTCTTC. Protein product: CASSLLAGAEQFF.

The CDR3 DNA sequence: TGTGCCAGCAGCTTAGGGCTAGCGGGAGTAAGCGGGGAGCTGTTTTTT. Its protein is CASSLGLAGVSGELFF. The chain links TRBV7-2 to TRBJ2-2, with 10 positions matching TRBD2. CDR1 is SGHTA and CDR2 is FQGNSA in the germline V gene. The CDR3 is made up of 16 amino acids. V dropped 1 base and J dropped 7; count of bases not matched to a gene: 6.

The V gene is TRBV19, the J gene TRBJ1-4; tentatively, D is TRBD1 (5 bases). Germline CDR1 reads LNHDA; CDR2 reads SQIVND (reference sequence). The V end was cut by 3 bases, the J end by 8 bases, with 16 bases between. The CDR3 extends over 15 amino acids. This chain's CDR3 is CASSIWTTNVEKLFF. The CDR3 region has the DNA TGTGCCAGTAGTATCTGGACAACCAATGTGGAAAAACTGTTTTTT.

This clone has more than one count but fewer than ten. The rearrangement uses TRBV24-1 and TRBJ2-2, with D tentatively TRBD1 or TRBD2 (5 bases each). Germline V gene sequence: CDR1 KGHDR, CDR2 SFDVKD. V lost 2 bases and J lost 5, with 17 bases in between. This CDR3 contains 17 residues. CDR3 nucleotide sequence: TGTGCCACCAGTGATTGGTCGGGGATAGGGGAGACCGGGGAGCTGTTTTTT. Translated, it gives CATSDWSGIGETGELFF.

CDR3 region: CASSLDPQGAYGYTF. The DNA for the CDR3 is TGTGCCAGCAGCTTAGATCCCCAGGGAGCCTATGGCTACACCTTC. V is TRBV11-2 and J is TRBJ1-2; D may be TRBD1 (5 bases). Germline V gene sequence: CDR1 SGHAT, CDR2 FQNNGV. Trimming took off 0 bases at V and 4 bases at J, with 12 bases between the two ends. The CDR3 runs 15 residues.

This sequence joins TRBV9 and TRBJ1-6; 7 bases align to TRBD1. V gave up 4 bases and J gave up 5 bases; unmatched junction bases: 6. Germline CDR1 reads SGDLS; CDR2 reads YYNGEE. The CDR3 runs 15 residues. The CDR3: CASSSLGTDNSPLHF. Here the CDR3 DNA reads TGTGCCAGCAGCTCCCTAGGGACAGATAATTCACCCCTCCACTTT.

This clone was observed a handful of times. The chain links TRBV12-5 to TRBJ2-3; the D is unclear. The CDR3 sequence is 13 residues long. Trimming pared 1 base from V and 1 base from J, leaving 3 bases between. Germline CDR1 LGHNT, CDR2 FRNRAP. CDR3 loop: CASGLGGTDTQYF. As DNA, the CDR3 is TGTGCTAGTGGTTTGGGTGGCACAGATACGCAGTATTTT.

The chain recombines TRBV12-5 with TRBJ2-2; 7 bases agree with TRBD2. Germline values: CDR1 LGHNT, CDR2 FRNRAP. This CDR3 spans 16 amino acids. With 6 bases clipped from V and 1 base from J, the junction kept 8 bases outside the gene matches. The CDR3 loop reads CASGRLAGGNTGELFF. The DNA for the CDR3 is TGTGCTAGTGGCCGATTAGCGGGCGGGAACACCGGGGAGCTGTTTTTT.

The DNA for the CDR3 is TGTGCCAGCAGACCGGGACGTTCCACCGGGGAGCTGTTTTTT. It yields the protein CASRPGRSTGELFF. V is TRBV5-4 and J is TRBJ2-2; either TRBD1 or TRBD2 may supply D (5 bases each). CDR1 and CDR2 (germline): SGHNT, YYREEE (reference sequence). The V gene lost 5 bases and the J gene lost 4 bases, with 12 bases spanning the gap. The CDR3 has 14 amino acids.

The chain employs TRBV28 and TRBJ2-7; D possibly corresponds to TRBD1 (6 bases). Looked up from germline, CDR1 is MDHEN and CDR2 is SYDVKM. Deletions cut 5 bases from V and 6 bases from J, with 17 bases between. The CDR3 has 14 amino acids. CDR3 DNA sequence: TGTGCCAGCAGTCTGGTCAGGGGACAAGGCGAGCAGTACTTC. This sequence encodes CASSLVRGQGEQYF. Using reference TRBV28 and TRBJ2-7 for the parts outside the CDR3, the full variable domain is DVKVTQSSRYLVKRTGEKVFLECVQDMDHENMFWYRQDPGLGLRLIYFSYDVKMKEKGDIPEGYSVSREKKERFSLILESASTNQTSMYLCASSLVRGQGEQYFGPGTRLTVT.

V gene TRBV11-3 combines with J gene TRBJ2-2, with TRBD1 matching 7 bases. The CDR3 has 17 residues. Germline V lookup: CDR1 SGHNT, CDR2 YENEEA. After removal of 6 bases from V and 7 bases from J, the junction contained 17 bases not matched to a gene. The CDR3 coding sequence is TGTGCCAGCAGTAATAGACAGGGTTTTTACTATGTCGGGGAGCTGTTTTTT. It yields the protein CASSNRQGFYYVGELFF.

V gene TRBV20-1 combines with J gene TRBJ1-1; D possibly corresponds to TRBD1 (5 bases). Germline CDR1 reads DFQATT; CDR2 reads SNEGSKA (reference sequence). The CDR3 sequence is 14 residues long. The V end lost 3 bases, the J end lost 0 bases, and 11 bases lay between the germline ends. The CDR3 is CSASAGELNTEAFF. The DNA for the CDR3 is TGCAGTGCTAGTGCGGGGGAGCTGAACACTGAAGCTTTCTTT.

The rearrangement uses TRBV7-3 and TRBJ2-3; no reliable D call. The CDR3 is 13 residues long. Germline lookup yields CDR1 SGHTA and CDR2 FQGTGA. V dropped 2 bases and J dropped 5 bases, with 8 bases sitting between them. CDR3 nucleotides: TGTGCCAGCAGCTTATACGTGGAAGATACGCAGTATTTT. It specifies CASSLYVEDTQYF.

The V gene is TRBV7-8, the J gene TRBJ2-3; 7 nucleotides align to TRBD2. CDR1 is SGHVS, CDR2 FQNEAQ, per germline. CDR3 length: 14 residues. V dropped 5 bases and J dropped 5; count of bases not matched to a gene: 7. CDR3 loop: CASSQAASGDTQYF. The CDR3 DNA sequence: TGTGCCAGCAGCCAGGCCGCTAGCGGAGATACGCAGTATTTT. The variable domain in full, with the rest retrieved from reference TRBV7-8 and TRBJ2-3, is GAGVSQSPRYKVAKRGQDVALRCDPISGHVSLFWYQQALGQGPEFLTYFQNEAQLDKSGLPSDRFFAERPEGSVSTLKIQRTQQEDSAVYLCASSQAASGDTQYFGPGTRLTVL.

This rearrangement joins TRBV5-1 to TRBJ1-6; D perhaps matches TRBD1 (5 bases). The CDR3 contains 13 residues. Germline V gene data show CDR1 as SGHRS and CDR2 as YFSETQ. V lost 5 bases to trimming and J lost 7 bases, with 10 bases between them. CDR3 sequence: CASRDGGNSPLHF. Written as DNA, the CDR3 is TGCGCCAGCAGGGACGGGGGGAATTCACCCCTCCACTTT.

As for this clone: A read error may produce the germline difference seen at one junction end. V is TRBV18 and J is TRBJ2-7, with D possibly TRBD2 on 5 matching bases. The CDR3 loop spans 14 amino acids. From germline, CDR1 is KGHSH and CDR2 LQKENI. The CDR3 DNA sequence: TGTGCCAGCTCCCCACCGGGGATAGTTTCCGAGCAGTACTTC. This gives the protein CASSPPGIVSEQYF.

The sample holds one count of this clone. The chain has TRBV30 and TRBJ2-7; 9 nucleotides match TRBD2. Per germline, CDR1 GTSNPN and CDR2 SVGIG (reference sequence). The CDR3 covers 14 residues. The V gene end was trimmed by 1 base and the J gene end by 6 bases; junction bases not matched to a gene: 7. CDR3 bases: TGTGCCTGGAGTGGACGCGGGAGGGAGGGCGAGCAGTACTTC. Its translation: CAWSGRGREGEQYF. The whole variable domain, filled in from reference TRBV30 and TRBJ2-7, reads SQTIHQWPATLVQPVGSPLSLECTVEGTSNPNLYWYRQAAGRGLQLLFYSVGIGQISSEVPQNLSASRPQDRQFILSSKKLLLSDSGFYLCAWSGRGREGEQYFGPGTRLTVT.

The rearrangement uses TRBV4-1 and TRBJ1-2; D is perhaps TRBD1 (5 bases). The V end lost 1 base, the J end lost 4 bases, and 13 bases lay between the germline ends. The germline V gene encodes CDR1 MGHRA and CDR2 YSYEKL. CDR3 size: 15 residues. The DNA for the CDR3 is TGCGCCAGCAGCCAAGGGCCGGGGCTATCCTATGGCTACACCTTC. It yields the protein CASSQGPGLSYGYTF.